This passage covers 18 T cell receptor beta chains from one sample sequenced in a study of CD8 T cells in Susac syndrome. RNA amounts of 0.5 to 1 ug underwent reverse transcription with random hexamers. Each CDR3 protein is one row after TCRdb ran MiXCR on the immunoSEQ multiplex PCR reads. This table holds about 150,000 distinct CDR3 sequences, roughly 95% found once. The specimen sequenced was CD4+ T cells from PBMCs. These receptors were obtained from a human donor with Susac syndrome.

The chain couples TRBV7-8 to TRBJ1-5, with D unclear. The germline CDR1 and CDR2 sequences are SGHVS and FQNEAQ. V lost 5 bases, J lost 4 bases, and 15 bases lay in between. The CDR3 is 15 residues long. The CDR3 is CASSPTLGPNQPQHF. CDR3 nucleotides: TGTGCCAGCAGCCCCACCCTGGGCCCTAATCAGCCCCAGCATTTT.

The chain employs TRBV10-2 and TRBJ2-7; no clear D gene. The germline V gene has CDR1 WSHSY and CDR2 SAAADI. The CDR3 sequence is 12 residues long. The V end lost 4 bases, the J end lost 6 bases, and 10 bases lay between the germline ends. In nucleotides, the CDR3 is TGCGCCAGCAGTGGGACGGCCTCCGAGCAGTACTTC. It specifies CASSGTASEQYF.

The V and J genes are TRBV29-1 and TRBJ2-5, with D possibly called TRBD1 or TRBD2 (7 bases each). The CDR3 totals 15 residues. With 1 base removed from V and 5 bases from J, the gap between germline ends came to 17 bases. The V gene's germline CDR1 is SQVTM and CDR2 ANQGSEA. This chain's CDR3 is CSVEGPGGARETQYF. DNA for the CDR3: TGCAGCGTTGAAGGACCAGGGGGGGCCCGGGAGACCCAGTACTTC.

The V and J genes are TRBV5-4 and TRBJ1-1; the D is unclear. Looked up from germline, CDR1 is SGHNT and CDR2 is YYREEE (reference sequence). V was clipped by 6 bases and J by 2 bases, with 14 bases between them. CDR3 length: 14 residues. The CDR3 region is CASTTEKRNTEAFF. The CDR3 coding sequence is TGTGCCAGCACTACGGAGAAGCGAAACACTGAAGCTTTCTTT.

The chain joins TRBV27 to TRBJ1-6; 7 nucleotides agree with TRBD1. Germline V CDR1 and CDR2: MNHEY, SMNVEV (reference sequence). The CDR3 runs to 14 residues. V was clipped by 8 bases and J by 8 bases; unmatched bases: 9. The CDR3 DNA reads TGTGCCAGCGGACGACAGGGATTTGATTCACCCCTCCACTTT. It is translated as CASGRQGFDSPLHF.

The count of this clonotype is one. The CDR3 here is CASSRFPPGPVGNTEAFF. The CDR3 nucleotides are TGCGCCAGCAGCCGCTTCCCCCCGGGCCCGGTGGGGAACACTGAAGCTTTCTTT. This chain joins TRBV4-1 and TRBJ1-1; D unresolved. Trimming left V 4 bases short and J 1 base short, with 22 bases between. Germline V CDR1 and CDR2: MGHRA, YSYEKL. The CDR3 loop spans 18 amino acids.

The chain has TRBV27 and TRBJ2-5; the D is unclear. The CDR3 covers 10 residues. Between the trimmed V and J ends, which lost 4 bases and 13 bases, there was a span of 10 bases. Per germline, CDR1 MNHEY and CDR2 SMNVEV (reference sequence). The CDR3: CASSSQPPYF. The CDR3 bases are TGTGCCAGCAGTTCCCAACCCCCGTACTTC.

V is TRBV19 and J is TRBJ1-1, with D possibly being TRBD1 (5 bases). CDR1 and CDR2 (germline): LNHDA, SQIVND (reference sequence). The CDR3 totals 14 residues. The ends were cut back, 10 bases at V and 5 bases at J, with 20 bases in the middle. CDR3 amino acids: CATNQGGVGTEAFF. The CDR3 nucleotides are TGTGCCACAAATCAAGGAGGGGTCGGGACTGAAGCTTTCTTT.

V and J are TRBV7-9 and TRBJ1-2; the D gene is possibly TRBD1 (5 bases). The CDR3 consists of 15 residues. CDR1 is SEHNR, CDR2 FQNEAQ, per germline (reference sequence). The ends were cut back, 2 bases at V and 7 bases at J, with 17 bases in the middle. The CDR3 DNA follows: TGTGCCAGCAGCTTAACGTCCAGGGAAGAGGGTGGCTACACCTTC. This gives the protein CASSLTSREEGGYTF.

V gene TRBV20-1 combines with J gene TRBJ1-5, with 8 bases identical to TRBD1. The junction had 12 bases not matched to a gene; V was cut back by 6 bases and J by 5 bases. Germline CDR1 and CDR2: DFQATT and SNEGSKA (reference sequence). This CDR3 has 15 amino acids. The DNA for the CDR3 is TGCAGTGCAGTACAGGGGGGTGGATATCATCAGCCCCAGCATTTT. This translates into CSAVQGGGYHQPQHF.

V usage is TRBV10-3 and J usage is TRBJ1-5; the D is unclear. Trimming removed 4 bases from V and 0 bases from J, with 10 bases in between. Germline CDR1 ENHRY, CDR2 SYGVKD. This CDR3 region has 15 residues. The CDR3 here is CAISADQNSNQPQHF. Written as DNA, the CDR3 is TGTGCCATCAGTGCCGACCAAAATAGCAATCAGCCCCAGCATTTT.

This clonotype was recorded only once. The CDR3 bases are TGCAGTGCTAGAGTGCCACTAGCGGGGAAAGTTCAGTACTTC. This sequence encodes CSARVPLAGKVQYF. This chain joins TRBV20-1 and TRBJ2-4, with TRBD2 identical over 10 bases. The CDR3 is 14 amino acids. V shed 1 base, J shed 11 bases, and the junction held 8 bases outside the gene matches. The germline CDR1 and CDR2 sequences are DFQATT and SNEGSKA (reference sequence).

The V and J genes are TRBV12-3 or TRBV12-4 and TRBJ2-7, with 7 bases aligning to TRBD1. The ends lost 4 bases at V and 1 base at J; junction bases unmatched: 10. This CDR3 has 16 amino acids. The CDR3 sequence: CASSSTSQGRSYEQYF. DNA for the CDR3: TGTGCCAGCAGTTCTACCTCACAGGGGCGATCCTACGAGCAGTACTTC.

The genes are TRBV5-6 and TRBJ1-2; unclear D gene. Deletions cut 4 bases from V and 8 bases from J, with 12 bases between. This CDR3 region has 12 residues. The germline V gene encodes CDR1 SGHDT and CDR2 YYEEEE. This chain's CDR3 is CASSLPPGGYTF. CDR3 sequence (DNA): TGTGCCAGCAGCCTTCCCCCGGGCGGCTACACCTTC. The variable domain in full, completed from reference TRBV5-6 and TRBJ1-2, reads DAGVTQSPTHLIKTRGQQVTLRCSPKSGHDTVSWYQQALGQGPQFIFQYYEEEERQRGNFPDRFSGHQFPNYSSELNVNALLLGDSALYLCASSLPPGGYTFGSGTRLTVV.

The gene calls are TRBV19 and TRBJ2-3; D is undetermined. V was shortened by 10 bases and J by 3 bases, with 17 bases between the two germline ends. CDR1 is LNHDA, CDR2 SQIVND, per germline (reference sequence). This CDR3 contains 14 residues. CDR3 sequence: CATKTESTTDTQYF. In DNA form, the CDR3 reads TGTGCCACAAAGACGGAGTCCACTACAGATACGCAGTATTTT.

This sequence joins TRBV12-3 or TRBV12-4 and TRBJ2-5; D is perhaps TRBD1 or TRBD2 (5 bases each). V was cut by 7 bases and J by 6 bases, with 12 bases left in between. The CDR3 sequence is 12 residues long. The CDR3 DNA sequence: TGTGCCAGCATCACTACGGGACAGACCCAGTACTTC. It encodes CASITTGQTQYF.

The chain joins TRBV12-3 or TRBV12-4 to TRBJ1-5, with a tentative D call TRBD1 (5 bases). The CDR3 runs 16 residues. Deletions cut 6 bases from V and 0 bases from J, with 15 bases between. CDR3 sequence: CASSPRGGYSNQPQHF. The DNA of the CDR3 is TGTGCCAGCAGCCCAAGGGGCGGGTATAGCAATCAGCCCCAGCATTTT.

CDR3 in amino acids: CSARENEQFF. In nucleotides, the CDR3 is TGCAGTGCCCGGGAGAATGAGCAGTTCTTC. V gene TRBV20-1 combines with J gene TRBJ2-1, with a possible D match to TRBD2 (6 bases). In germline, CDR1 is DFQATT, CDR2 SNEGSKA (reference sequence). The length of the CDR3 is 10 residues. V lost 6 bases, J lost 7 bases, and 7 bases lay in between.